A single sample is the source of the 21 T cell receptor beta chains below, sequenced in a study of OX40 agonist ivuxolimab in advanced cancers. The assay was immunoSEQ multiplex PCR, and TCRdb's table has in-frame clones only and misses some. This sample has around 83,000 clones, with less than 85% found just once. This material consisted of CD4+ or CD8+ T cells sorted from blood, taken in a trial of the OX40 agonist ivuxolimab. The receptor set was obtained from an adult with an advanced solid tumor such as melanoma, head and neck, liver or kidney cancer.

This clone was observed many times. The rearrangement links TRBV11-3 to TRBJ1-1; possibly TRBD1 for D (6 bases). V dropped 3 bases and J dropped 5 bases, with 13 bases sitting between them. Looked up from germline, CDR1 is SGHNT and CDR2 is YENEEA. The CDR3 length is 14 residues. The CDR3: CASSLAGARTEAFF. The CDR3 DNA follows: TGTGCCAGCAGCTTGGCAGGGGCAAGAACTGAAGCTTTCTTT.

The chain links TRBV5-1 to TRBJ1-3; D is uncertain. The CDR3 length is 16 residues. Between the trimmed V and J ends, which lost 5 bases and 0 bases, there was a span of 15 bases. CDR1 and CDR2 from the germline V gene are SGHRS and YFSETQ. In DNA, the CDR3 is TGCGCCAGCAGAATCGGGAGCCAGAACTCTGGAAACACCATATATTTT. Amino acids: CASRIGSQNSGNTIYF.

The chain uses TRBV5-5 and TRBJ1-1; weak D call: TRBD1 (6 bases). V gave up 4 bases and J gave up 2 bases, with 18 bases separating them. This CDR3 has 16 residues. The germline gives CDR1 SGHKS, CDR2 YYEKEE (reference sequence). CDR3: CASSLGHVGGNTEAFF. The DNA of the CDR3 is TGTGCCAGCAGCCTAGGTCATGTGGGGGGCAACACTGAAGCTTTCTTT. Using reference TRBV5-5 and TRBJ1-1 for the parts outside the CDR3, the full variable domain is DAGVTQSPTHLIKTRGQQVTLRCSPISGHKSVSWYQQVLGQGPQFIFQYYEKEERGRGNFPDRFSARQFPNYSSELNVNALLLGDSALYLCASSLGHVGGNTEAFFGQGTRLTVV.

This clone was seen a single time. The V call is TRBV18, the J call TRBJ2-5; TRBD1 is a possible D gene (6 bases). V dropped 3 bases and J dropped 5 bases, with 22 bases sitting between them. There are 17 residues in the CDR3. The V gene's germline CDR1 is KGHSH and CDR2 LQKENI. DNA of the CDR3: TGTGCCAGCTCACCTAGGATCGACAGGATCGGGAAGGAGACCCAGTACTTC. Translating gives CASSPRIDRIGKETQYF.

The genes are TRBV29-1 and TRBJ1-4, with TRBD1 matching over 9 bases. This CDR3 is built from 13 residues. V dropped 6 bases and J dropped 6; count of bases not matched to a gene: 5. CDR1 is SQVTM, CDR2 ANQGSEA, per germline. The CDR3 DNA follows: TGCAGCGTGGGTCGGGACAGGGATGAAAAACTGTTTTTT. This codes for CSVGRDRDEKLFF.

This chain joins TRBV5-1 and TRBJ2-3; D is uncertain. V was pared by 4 bases and J by 0 bases, with 12 bases between. Germline-derived CDR1 and CDR2 are SGHRS and YFSETQ. This CDR3 region has 15 residues. CDR3 region: CASSRVSSSTDTQYF. CDR3 DNA: TGCGCCAGCAGCCGGGTGTCCTCTAGCACAGATACGCAGTATTTT.

This clone was recorded only once. V usage is TRBV11-3 and J usage is TRBJ2-1; D ambiguous. The CDR3 covers 12 residues. The germline V gene has CDR1 SGHNT and CDR2 YENEEA. Trimming pared 5 bases from V and 10 bases from J, leaving 12 bases between. The DNA of the CDR3 is TGTGCCAGCAGCCTTAGCCCCGGGGAGCAGTTCTTC. The encoded protein is CASSLSPGEQFF.

The V gene is TRBV18, the J gene TRBJ1-1; D is undetermined. The CDR3 runs to 14 residues. Germline-derived CDR1 and CDR2 are KGHSH and LQKENI. The V and J ends lost 3 bases and 6 bases respectively, with 14 bases between them. This CDR3 reads CASSPRSRDPEAFF. CDR3 coding DNA: TGTGCCAGCTCACCCCGCTCAAGGGATCCTGAAGCTTTCTTT.

The genes are TRBV7-6 and TRBJ2-7; D unclear. Per germline, CDR1 SGHVS and CDR2 FNYEAQ. V dropped 5 bases and J dropped 7 bases, with 9 bases sitting between them. The length of the CDR3 is 11 residues. CDR3 DNA sequence: TGTGCCAGCAGCGATAGCCTGGAGCAGTACTTC. It codes for CASSDSLEQYF.

V is TRBV13 and J is TRBJ2-1; no clear D. The CDR3 is 17 residues long. Trimming removed 5 bases from V and 4 bases from J, with 21 bases in between. Germline V gene lookup returns CDR1 PRHDT and CDR2 FYEKMQ (reference sequence). CDR3 residues: CASSPGYRAGLYNEQFF. The CDR3 DNA follows: TGTGCCAGCAGCCCCGGCTATCGAGCCGGCCTTTACAATGAGCAGTTCTTC.

This chain joins TRBV13 and TRBJ2-1; TRBD2 might be the D (6 bases). From germline, CDR1 is PRHDT and CDR2 FYEKMQ (reference sequence). Trimming left V 3 bases short and J 11 bases short, with 23 bases between. CDR3 length: 16 amino acids. The CDR3 bases are TGTGCCAGCAGCTTGTCGGGGGAGTTCGGATCGGCGCAGCAGTTCTTC. Protein sequence: CASSLSGEFGSAQQFF.

V gene TRBV7-9 combines with J gene TRBJ2-1, with 7 bases fitting TRBD2. Germline V gene sequence: CDR1 SEHNR, CDR2 FQNEAQ (reference sequence). The CDR3 is 12 residues long. With 6 bases clipped from V and 6 bases from J, the junction kept 2 bases outside the gene matches. Here the CDR3 DNA reads TGTGCCAGCAGTGGGGGGGTCAATGAGCAGTTCTTC. Translated: CASSGGVNEQFF.

The genes are TRBV7-9 and TRBJ1-1; D is uncertain. Germline V gives CDR1 SEHNR, CDR2 FQNEAQ (reference sequence). Trimming left V 1 base short and J 4 bases short, with 16 bases between. The CDR3 covers 16 residues. The CDR3 reads CASSLGSLSRSTEAFF. The CDR3 DNA reads TGTGCCAGCAGCTTAGGATCATTGAGTCGAAGCACTGAAGCTTTCTTT.

CDR3 in amino acids: CASSPPGTGNTIYF. The DNA of the CDR3 is TGTGCCAGCTCACCACCGGGCACTGGAAACACCATATATTTT. This chain joins TRBV18 and TRBJ1-3, with D uncertain. Deletions cut 0 bases from V and 2 bases from J, with 5 bases between. The CDR3 is 14 amino acids. From germline, CDR1 is KGHSH and CDR2 LQKENI.

The chain is built from TRBV7-2 and TRBJ2-5; D not certain. The CDR3 is made up of 14 amino acids. Trimming removed 0 bases at V and 5 bases at J, with 10 bases between. Germline-derived CDR1 and CDR2 are SGHTA and FQGNSA. CDR3 residues: CASSLAVSRETQYF. CDR3 nucleotides: TGTGCCAGCAGCTTAGCGGTTAGTCGGGAGACCCAGTACTTC.

V usage is TRBV6-5 and J usage is TRBJ1-1; 7 bases line up with TRBD1. There are 14 residues in the CDR3. V lost 8 bases and J lost 4; bases outside the gene matches: 10. The germline V gene has CDR1 MNHEY and CDR2 SVGAGI. The CDR3 bases are TGTGCCAGCCGCGGTCAAGCAGGGGGCACTGAAGCTTTCTTT. This codes for CASRGQAGGTEAFF.

The V gene is TRBV5-3, the J gene TRBJ2-7; 9 nucleotides align to TRBD1. TRBV5-3 is reported as an ORF; its role is uncertain. J was trimmed by 2 bases and V by 3 bases; bases with no gene match: 3. This CDR3 contains 14 residues. CDR3 DNA sequence: TGTGCCAGAAGCTCCAGACAGGGGGCCTACGAGCAGTACTTC. It is translated as CARSSRQGAYEQYF.

This chain connects TRBV6-1 to TRBJ2-1; the match to TRBD2 covers 11 bases. The length of the CDR3 is 17 residues. With V trimmed by 3 bases and J by 8 bases, 12 bases remained unmatched. From germline, CDR1 is MNHNS and CDR2 SASEGT. The CDR3 loop reads CASSDGKLAGEVDEQFF. The CDR3 nucleotides are TGTGCCAGCAGTGACGGAAAACTAGCGGGAGAAGTCGATGAGCAGTTCTTC.

This clone was counted between two and nine times. The chain couples TRBV7-9 to TRBJ1-2, with 7 positions matching TRBD1. The CDR3 spans 17 residues. CDR1 is SEHNR and CDR2 is FQNEAQ in the germline V gene (reference sequence). V lost 5 bases, J lost 6 bases, and 18 bases stayed unmatched. This CDR3 reads CASSPGLRQGGGNGYTF. The CDR3 DNA follows: TGTGCCAGCAGCCCCGGATTACGCCAGGGAGGGGGCAATGGCTACACCTTC.

On this clone: A much bigger clone sits one base away, suggesting this may be a read error. V and J are TRBV11-1 and TRBJ1-2, with TRBD1 as a possible D gene (5 bases). The germline V gene has CDR1 SGHAT and CDR2 FQDESV (reference sequence). Trimming removed 3 bases at V and 2 bases at J, with 10 bases between. The CDR3 extends over 14 amino acids. In DNA form, the CDR3 reads TGTGCCAGCAGCTTGGGGCGGGGGAACTATGGCTACACCTTC. Amino acid sequence: CASSLGRGNYGYTF.

The chain recombines TRBV9 with TRBJ1-1; D is undetermined. Germline V gene lookup returns CDR1 SGDLS and CDR2 YYNGEE. Trimming removed 0 bases at V and 1 base at J, with 4 bases between. The length of the CDR3 is 13 residues. The CDR3 loop reads CASSVETNTEAFF. As DNA, the CDR3 is TGTGCCAGCAGCGTAGAGACGAACACTGAAGCTTTCTTT.